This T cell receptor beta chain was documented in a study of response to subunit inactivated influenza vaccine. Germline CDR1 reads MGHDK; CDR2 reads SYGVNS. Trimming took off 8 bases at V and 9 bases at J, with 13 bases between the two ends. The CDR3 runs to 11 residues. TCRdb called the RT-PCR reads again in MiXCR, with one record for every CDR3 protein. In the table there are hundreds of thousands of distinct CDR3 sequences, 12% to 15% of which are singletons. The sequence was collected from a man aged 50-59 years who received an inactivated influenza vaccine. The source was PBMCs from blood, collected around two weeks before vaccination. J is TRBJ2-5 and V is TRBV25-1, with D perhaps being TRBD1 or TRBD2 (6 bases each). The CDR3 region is CASLEGGAQYF. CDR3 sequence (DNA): TGTGCCAGCTTAGAGGGGGGCGCCCAGTACTTC.